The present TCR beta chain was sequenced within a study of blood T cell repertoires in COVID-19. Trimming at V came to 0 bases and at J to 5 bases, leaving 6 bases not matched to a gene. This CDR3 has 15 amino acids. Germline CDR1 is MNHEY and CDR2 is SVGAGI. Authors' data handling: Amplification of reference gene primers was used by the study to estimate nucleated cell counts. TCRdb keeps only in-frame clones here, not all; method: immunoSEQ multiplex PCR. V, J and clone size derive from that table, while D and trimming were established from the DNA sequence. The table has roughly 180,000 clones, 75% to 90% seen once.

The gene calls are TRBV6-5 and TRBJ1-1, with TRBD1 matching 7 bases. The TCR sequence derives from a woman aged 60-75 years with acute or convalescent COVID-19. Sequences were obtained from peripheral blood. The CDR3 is CASSYSNTGETEAFF. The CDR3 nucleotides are TGTGCCAGCAGTTACTCGAATACAGGGGAAACTGAAGCTTTCTTT.